This TCR beta chain was recovered during a study of shared clonotypes between healthy human individuals. Samples underwent the assay at deep level. Authors' analysis steps: Owing to the provision of junction-only sequences devoid of quality scores by immunoSEQ, filtering differed. Profiling relied on immunoSEQ multiplex PCR, and the TCRdb table lists in-frame clones only, not all of them. Clone size and V and J calls were adopted from that table, with D and trimming inferred from the DNA. The repertoire consists of some 2,400,000 clones, with approximately 96% occurring once and the leading ten covering 0.1% to 0.15%. Turning to this clone: Its specificity is unknown.

Free of recent acute infections or vaccinations, the donors were healthy HIV-negative adults. Study-level points and caveats: It was the non-shared clonotypes that had lower generation probabilities than clonotypes shared by all four donors.

The CDR3 runs 15 residues. Per germline, CDR1 MNHEY and CDR2 SMNVEV (reference sequence). The V end lost 4 bases, the J end lost 2 bases, and 15 bases lay between the germline ends. Sequenced: naive CD4+ T cells sorted from blood. Subset here: CD45RA+ positively selected. The source is a man aged 18 to 35 in good health. This chain uses TRBV27 with TRBJ2-7; D uncertain. CDR3 sequence: CASSSPGVAAYEQYF. Written as DNA, the CDR3 is TGTGCCAGCAGTTCACCGGGTGTAGCAGCCTACGAGCAGTACTTC.